This is a list of T cell receptor beta chains from one sample in a study of identical twins. TCRdb used MiXCR to reprocess the 5' RACE reads, holding one entry per CDR3 protein. The sample holds roughly 710,000 distinct CDR3 sequences, roughly 6% seen once. Sequencing was done on a sample of naive T cells sorted from blood. These TCRs come from a man aged 18 to 29 in good health. The CDR3 runs from the conserved cysteine through the conserved F or W. The D gene is left open where the match is weak. Expanded clones get a size class; other rows say once, few or many, or leave the size out.

j_call: TRBJ2-1
v_call: TRBV12-3/TRBV12-4
d_call: -
clone_size: many
cdr3_nt: TGTGCCAGCAGCCTAGGCCGGGACTCGGCGACCTACAATGAGCAGTTCTTC
cdr3_aa: CASSLGRDSATYNEQFF

j_call: TRBJ2-1
v_call: TRBV30
d_call: TRBD1
clone_size: few
cdr3_nt: TGTGCCTGGAGTGTAAACGTGGACAGGAGAAAGTTCTTC
cdr3_aa: CAWSVNVDRRKFF

j_call: TRBJ1-5
v_call: TRBV28
d_call: TRBD1
clone_size: many
cdr3_nt: TGTGCCGAAGGGACAGGGGGCGGCAATCAGCCCCAGCATTTT
cdr3_aa: CAEGTGGGNQPQHF

j_call: TRBJ2-3
v_call: TRBV29-1
d_call: -
clone_size: many
cdr3_nt: TGCAGCGCTTCGACAGGCGGCACAGATACGCAGTATTTT
cdr3_aa: CSASTGGTDTQYF

j_call: TRBJ2-1
v_call: TRBV18
d_call: TRBD2
clone_size: many
cdr3_nt: TGTGCCAGCTCACCAGAGGGACTAGCGCATGAGCAGTTCTTC
cdr3_aa: CASSPEGLAHEQFF

j_call: TRBJ2-2
v_call: TRBV5-1
d_call: TRBD1
clone_size: few
cdr3_nt: TGCGCCAGCAGCAATTTACAGGGGGTCCAGCCTTACTACGCCGGGGAGCTGTTTTTT
cdr3_aa: CASSNLQGVQPYYAGELFF

j_call: TRBJ2-3
v_call: TRBV20-1
d_call: -
clone_size: -
cdr3_nt: TGCAGTGCCCAAAGGACTGCCGAGGCAGATACGCAGTATTTT
cdr3_aa: CSAQRTAEADTQYF

j_call: TRBJ2-7
v_call: TRBV7-9
d_call: TRBD2
clone_size: -
cdr3_nt: TGTGCCAGCAGCCGGGACTACTCCACTAGCGGGGAATACGAGCAGTACTTC
cdr3_aa: CASSRDYSTSGEYEQYF

j_call: TRBJ2-7
v_call: TRBV5-6
d_call: TRBD1
clone_size: few
cdr3_nt: TGTGCCAGCAGCTTGGGGGGAGGACAGGGGCGCGAGCAGTACTTC
cdr3_aa: CASSLGGGQGREQYF

j_call: TRBJ2-2
v_call: TRBV29-1
d_call: TRBD1
clone_size: many
cdr3_nt: TGCAGCGTTGCGGACAGGGGTGCCGGGGAGCTGTTTTTT
cdr3_aa: CSVADRGAGELFF

j_call: TRBJ2-3
v_call: TRBV20-1
d_call: TRBD2
clone_size: many
cdr3_nt: TGCAGTGCTAGCGCTACTAGCGGGAGTCAGGCAGATACGCAGTATTTT
cdr3_aa: CSASATSGSQADTQYF

j_call: TRBJ1-4
v_call: TRBV5-5
d_call: -
clone_size: many
cdr3_nt: TGTGCCAGCAGACGAGCACAGGGCAGCGAAAAACTGTTTTTT
cdr3_aa: CASRRAQGSEKLFF

j_call: TRBJ2-1
v_call: TRBV14
d_call: -
clone_size: few
cdr3_nt: TGTGCCAGCAGCCAAGAAGGGTGGAGTGAGCAGTTCTTC
cdr3_aa: CASSQEGWSEQFF

j_call: TRBJ2-2
v_call: TRBV7-2
d_call: -
clone_size: many
cdr3_nt: TGTGCCAGCAGCTTAGGGCTGGGCAGGGAGAACACCGGGGAGCTGTTTTTT
cdr3_aa: CASSLGLGRENTGELFF